The 25 T cell receptor beta chains below were found in one sample sequenced in a study of read filtering for tumor transcriptome and immune sequencing. This library used approximately 0.4 ug RNA and molecular barcoded adaptors spanning alpha/delta and beta/gamma chains. TCRdb used MiXCR to reprocess the reads, holding one entry per CDR3 protein. This table has about 130,000 distinct CDR3 sequences, approximately 12% appearing once. Material for sequencing was a population of CD138-negative cells sorted from bone marrow. The receptors stem from a donor over 35 with multiple myeloma.

In its sample, this clonotype was seen many times. This sequence joins TRBV3-1 and TRBJ2-1, with D possibly matching TRBD2 (6 bases). Germline V lookup: CDR1 LGHDT, CDR2 YNNKEL (reference sequence). CDR3 length: 13 amino acids. The CDR3 bases are TGTTCGTCTAGCGAAAGCTCCTACAATGAGCAGTTCTTC. Translated: CSSSESSYNEQFF.

This clonotype was recorded many times. The J gene is TRBJ1-5, the V gene TRBV28; a weak D match, TRBD1 (6 bases). Between the trimmed V and J ends, which lost 5 bases and 8 bases, there was a span of 19 bases. The CDR3 is 15 residues long. The germline CDR1 and CDR2 sequences are MDHEN and SYDVKM. The CDR3 region is CASSPTSGGREPQHF. The CDR3 DNA reads TGTGCCAGCAGTCCCACCTCGGGGGGCAGGGAGCCCCAGCATTTT.

The genes are TRBV27 and TRBJ1-1; D unresolved. This CDR3 region has 13 residues. Germline CDR1 and CDR2: MNHEY and SMNVEV (reference sequence). With 6 bases removed from V and 14 bases from J, the gap between germline ends came to 22 bases. The CDR3 DNA reads as TGTGCCAGCAGCCTTTACACCGACACTGGAGCCTTCTTT. It is translated as CASSLYTDTGAFF.

In the case of this clonotype: A far larger clone is a single base away, which makes a read error likely. The CDR3 ends on some other residue instead of the conserved phenylalanine or tryptophan, so this is likely a read error. This chain links TRBV12-3 or TRBV12-4 with TRBJ1-1, with D unresolved. The CDR3 has 13 residues. Between the trimmed V and J ends, which lost 4 bases and 0 bases, there was a span of 6 bases. The CDR3 protein is CASSSAVNTEAFS. The CDR3 region has the DNA TGTGCCAGCAGTTCGGCGGTGAACACTGAAGCTTTCTCT.

In this sample, this clonotype turned up a few times. One junction end does not reproduce the germline sequence, and a read error may be involved. This chain uses TRBV6-1 with TRBJ1-1; maybe TRBD1 (5 bases). Germline V gene sequence: CDR1 MNHNS, CDR2 SASEGT. This CDR3 region has 14 residues. Written as DNA, the CDR3 is TGTGCCAGCAGTGAAAGATCAGGGAACACTGGAGCTTTCTTT. Translating gives CASSERSGNTGAFF.

Notes on this clonotype: A much larger clone is a single base away; this may be a read error. This sequence joins TRBV29-1 and TRBJ1-5; TRBD1 matches at 7 bases. This CDR3 comprises 13 residues. CDR1 and CDR2 (germline): SQVTM, ANQGSEA. CDR3 loop: CSVDDRDGQPRHF. The DNA for the CDR3 is TGCAGCGTTGACGACAGGGACGGCCAGCCCCGGCATTTT.

This clonotype was seen repeatedly, ten times or more. V usage is TRBV5-1 and J usage is TRBJ2-3; no clear D gene. The CDR3 has 14 amino acids. From germline, CDR1 is SGHRS and CDR2 YFSETQ. V lost 6 bases, J lost 4 bases, and 15 bases lay in between. The CDR3 spells CASKTQLSADTQYF. As DNA, the CDR3 is TGCGCCAGCAAGACTCAGCTCTCCGCAGATACGCAGTATTTT.

This clonotype showed up many times. The rearrangement uses TRBV19 and TRBJ2-1; tentatively, D is TRBD1 (6 bases). The CDR3 length is 15 residues. Germline CDR1 is LNHDA and CDR2 is SQIVND (reference sequence). Between the trimmed V and J ends, which lost 5 bases and 0 bases, there was a span of 11 bases. The CDR3 spells CASSPQGFSYNEQFF. CDR3 nucleotides: TGTGCCAGTAGTCCCCAGGGGTTCTCCTACAATGAGCAGTTCTTC.

The chain employs TRBV5-1 and TRBJ2-5; 14 nucleotides line up with TRBD2. The CDR3 covers 16 residues. The germline gives CDR1 SGHRS, CDR2 YFSETQ. With 4 bases clipped from V and 5 bases from J, the junction kept 7 bases outside the gene matches. This CDR3 reads CASSRGTSGGMETQYF. Written as DNA, the CDR3 is TGCGCCAGCAGCCGGGGGACTAGCGGGGGCATGGAGACCCAGTACTTC.

This clonotype was detected many times. This rearrangement joins TRBV20-1 to TRBJ2-3; a weak D match, TRBD1 (6 bases). Trimming removed 3 bases from V and 1 base from J, with 11 bases in between. The CDR3 is made up of 14 amino acids. The germline gives CDR1 DFQATT, CDR2 SNEGSKA (reference sequence). The CDR3 bases are TGCAGTGCTAGGTCAGGGGTGGGCACAGATACGCAGTATTTT. Amino acids: CSARSGVGTDTQYF.

This clonotype was seen repeatedly, ten times or more. The chain uses TRBV5-1 and TRBJ2-3; D assignment may be TRBD1 or TRBD2 (6 bases each). V was trimmed by 1 base and J by 0 bases, leaving 12 bases between them. This CDR3 has 16 amino acids. Germline values: CDR1 SGHRS, CDR2 YFSETQ. The CDR3 coding sequence is TGCGCCAGCAGCTTGAGAGGGGGAGGTAGCACAGATACGCAGTATTTT. This sequence encodes CASSLRGGGSTDTQYF.

The rearrangement joins TRBV12-5 to TRBJ2-1; a weak D match, TRBD2 (6 bases). This CDR3 is 16 amino acids long. V was cut by 7 bases and J by 9 bases, with 25 bases left in between. Per the germline V gene, CDR1 is LGHNT and CDR2 is FRNRAP. The DNA of the CDR3 is TGTGCTAGTGTCCATCCGGGAGTTCCTGGTCTTCGTGAGCAGTTCTTC. It specifies CASVHPGVPGLREQFF. The full variable domain, with the rest looked up from reference TRBV12-5 and TRBJ2-1, is DARVTQTPRHKVTEMGQEVTMRCQPILGHNTVFWYRQTMMQGLELLAYFRNRAPLDDSGMPKDRFSAEMPDATLATLKIQPSEPRDSAVYFCASVHPGVPGLREQFFGPGTRLTVL.

This chain connects TRBV10-3 to TRBJ2-5; D might be TRBD1 or TRBD2, each matching 5 bases. Looked up from germline, CDR1 is ENHRY and CDR2 is SYGVKD. The CDR3 spans 13 residues. The V end lost 10 bases, the J end lost 1 base, and 13 bases lay between the germline ends. CDR3 in DNA: TGTGCCACCCTACATGGGACCCAAGAGACCCAGTACTTC. Protein product: CATLHGTQETQYF.

This clonotype was found many times. In DNA form, the CDR3 reads TGTGCCAGCAGCCAAGACAGTATAACTAATGAAAAACTGTTTTTT. Protein sequence: CASSQDSITNEKLFF. The gene calls are TRBV11-2 and TRBJ1-4, with D tentatively TRBD1 (5 bases). Germline CDR1 is SGHAT and CDR2 is FQNNGV. The CDR3 is 15 amino acids. Deletions cut 5 bases from V and 1 base from J, with 11 bases between. The entire variable domain, with the rest obtained from reference TRBV11-2 and TRBJ1-4, is as follows: EAGVAQSPRYKIIEKRQSVAFWCNPISGHATLYWYQQILGQGPKLLIQFQNNGVVDDSQLPKDRFSAERLKGVDSTLKIQPAKLEDSAVYLCASSQDSITNEKLFFGSGTQLSVL.

Of note for this clonotype: A much larger clonotype is one base distant, so this may be a read error. This rearrangement joins TRBV5-1 to TRBJ1-4; TRBD1 agrees at 8 bases. Per germline, CDR1 SGHRS and CDR2 YFSETQ. The CDR3 is made up of 14 amino acids. CDR3 sequence (DNA): TGCGCCAGCGGTCCGGGACAGGATAATGAAAAACCGTCTTTT. It is translated as CASGPGQDNEKPSF. The complete variable domain, with remaining parts taken from reference TRBV5-1 and TRBJ1-4, reads KAGVTQTPRYLIKTRGQQVTLSCSPISGHRSVSWYQQTPGQGLQFLFEYFSETQRNKGNFPGRFSGRQFSNSRSEMNVSTLELGDSALYLCASGPGQDNEKPSFGSGTQLSVL.

This clonotype appeared a few times. The chain joins TRBV7-9 to TRBJ2-2; possibly TRBD2 for D (6 bases). V lost 2 bases and J lost 9, with 13 bases in between. Per germline, CDR1 SEHNR and CDR2 FQNEAQ (reference sequence). This CDR3 has 14 residues. The DNA of the CDR3 is TGTGCCAGCAGCTTAATGACTAGTTCCTGGGAGCTGTTTTTT. It translates to CASSLMTSSWELFF.

This clonotype was seen repeatedly, ten times or more. The chain employs TRBV20-1 and TRBJ2-7, with D perhaps matching TRBD1 or TRBD2 (5 bases each). Germline V gene sequence: CDR1 DFQATT, CDR2 SNEGSKA (reference sequence). V was cut by 2 bases and J by 6 bases, with 17 bases left in between. The CDR3 is 14 amino acids. This chain's CDR3 is CSARQDRGGGEQYF. The CDR3 nucleotides read TGCAGTGCTAGACAGGATAGGGGTGGGGGCGAGCAGTACTTC.

This clonotype was counted ten times or more. V gene TRBV20-1 combines with J gene TRBJ1-1, with a weak D call TRBD1 (6 bases). From germline, CDR1 is DFQATT and CDR2 SNEGSKA (reference sequence). The CDR3 covers 16 residues. V lost 0 bases to trimming and J lost 6 bases, with 20 bases between them. CDR3 in DNA: TGCAGTGCTAGAGATCGGGGGAGAGGGGGAGCCCCTGAAGCTTTCTTT. Residues: CSARDRGRGGAPEAFF.

This clonotype was observed many times. V and J are TRBV5-1 and TRBJ1-1, with D possibly being TRBD1 (5 bases). CDR1 is SGHRS and CDR2 is YFSETQ in the germline V gene. The CDR3 sequence is 13 residues long. Trimming shortened V by 3 bases and J by 4 bases, and 10 bases separated the two germline ends. CDR3 protein: CASSSGYGTEAFF. The CDR3 region has the DNA TGCGCCAGCAGCTCAGGGTACGGCACTGAAGCTTTCTTT.

This clonotype has ten or more counts. V is TRBV5-6 and J is TRBJ2-3; 8 bases agree with TRBD1. CDR1 is SGHDT and CDR2 is YYEEEE in the germline V gene. The ends lost 0 bases at V and 4 bases at J; junction bases unmatched: 4. The CDR3 length is 15 residues. The CDR3 nucleotides are TGTGCCAGCAGCTTGGGACAGGGGCCGGCAGATACGCAGTATTTT. Its translation: CASSLGQGPADTQYF. Full variable domain (outside the CDR3, taken from reference TRBV5-6 and TRBJ2-3): DAGVTQSPTHLIKTRGQQVTLRCSPKSGHDTVSWYQQALGQGPQFIFQYYEEEERQRGNFPDRFSGHQFPNYSSELNVNALLLGDSALYLCASSLGQGPADTQYFGPGTRLTVL.

This clonotype appeared many times. The chain recombines TRBV11-2 with TRBJ1-6; no definite D call. V lost 3 bases and J 7 bases, leaving 7 bases between the germline ends. Germline V lookup: CDR1 SGHAT, CDR2 FQNNGV. CDR3 size: 13 residues. This CDR3 is CASSFRGNSPLHF. As DNA, the CDR3 is TGTGCCAGCAGCTTCAGAGGAAATTCACCCCTCCACTTT.

This clonotype has a count of ten or more. V and J are TRBV7-9 and TRBJ1-1; D uncertain. Germline CDR1 is SEHNR and CDR2 is FQNEAQ (reference sequence). V lost 0 bases, J lost 6 bases, and 8 bases lay in between. The CDR3 sequence is 13 residues long. Here the CDR3 reads CASSLAGGAEAFF. The CDR3 DNA sequence: TGTGCCAGCAGCTTAGCGGGTGGGGCTGAAGCTTTCTTT.

This clonotype occurred a few times. Likely a read error: the CDR3 ends without its conserved phenylalanine or tryptophan. V is TRBV12-3 or TRBV12-4 and J is TRBJ1-2, with D uncertain. This CDR3 spans 12 amino acids. V lost 7 bases to trimming and J lost 3 bases, with 9 bases between them. In DNA, the CDR3 is TGTGCCAGCAACACGGGGTACTATGGCTACACCTCC. Protein product: CASNTGYYGYTS.

This clonotype was seen more than once but under ten times. A read error is possible here, since a much larger clone lies one base away. It is likely a read error, because the conserved phenylalanine at the end of the CDR3 is missing. The V call is TRBV27, the J call TRBJ2-7; 9 bases fit TRBD1. The CDR3 covers 15 residues. Losses at the gene ends were 6 bases for V and 4 bases for J; bases not matched to a gene: 10. The V gene's germline CDR1 is MNHEY and CDR2 SMNVEV (reference sequence). CDR3: CASSRSGQGSYEQYL. The CDR3 region has the DNA TGTGCCAGCAGCCGATCCGGACAGGGGAGTTACGAGCAGTACCTC.

The sample holds many counts of this clonotype. V usage is TRBV5-1 and J usage is TRBJ2-7; D call uncertain. Trimming pared 4 bases from V and 1 base from J, leaving 9 bases between. Per germline, CDR1 SGHRS and CDR2 YFSETQ. The CDR3 consists of 13 residues. CDR3 protein: CASSRDGSYEQYF. CDR3 DNA: TGCGCCAGCAGCCGCGACGGTTCCTACGAGCAGTACTTC.